Following are 5 T cell receptor beta chains from one sample sequenced in a study of T cell responses to AZD1222 COVID-19 vaccine. Sequenced by immunoSEQ multiplex PCR; TCRdb stores in-frame clones only, minus some. This table holds about 180,000 clones, 70% to 90% found once. The material sequenced was peripheral blood, taken 28 days after the second dose of the MenACWY control vaccine. The receptors were sampled from an adult who received the MenACWY meningococcal vaccine as a control.

The rearrangement uses TRBV19 and TRBJ2-7, with 7 bases fitting TRBD1. This CDR3 comprises 14 residues. V lost 4 bases and J lost 6; bases outside the gene matches: 9. Germline assignment: CDR1 LNHDA and CDR2 SQIVND (reference sequence). The CDR3 coding sequence is TGTGCCAGTAGTACTCCACGGACAGGCCCCGAGCAGTACTTC. Amino acids: CASSTPRTGPEQYF.

This chain links TRBV21-1 with TRBJ1-3; the table's D call, TRBD1, has no DNA check behind it. TRBV21-1 is a pseudogene. This CDR3 is 15 amino acids long. CDR3 sequence: CASSLPGTAGNTIYF. The CDR3 nucleotides are TGTGCCAGCAGCCTCCCCGGGACAGCTGGAAACACCATATATTTT.

This chain links TRBV6-5 with TRBJ2-7; a weak D match, TRBD2 (5 bases). This CDR3 has 15 residues. Germline V gene sequence: CDR1 MNHEY, CDR2 SVGAGI. V lost 10 bases, J lost 3 bases, and 22 bases lay in between. The CDR3: CATSPSREDYYEQYF. CDR3 DNA: TGTGCCACCTCACCATCCCGGGAAGATTACTACGAGCAGTACTTC.

The rearrangement uses TRBV10-3 and TRBJ2-7; 8 nucleotides line up with TRBD1. Per germline, CDR1 ENHRY and CDR2 SYGVKD. The CDR3 totals 13 residues. Germline trimming cut 7 bases from V and 5 bases from J; bases unmatched to any gene: 7. The chain's CDR3 is CAIKAGQANEQYF. The CDR3 DNA follows: TGTGCCATCAAGGCGGGACAGGCAAACGAGCAGTACTTC.

The V gene is TRBV9, the J gene TRBJ1-1, with TRBD1 matching 7 bases. This CDR3 region has 16 residues. Trimming took 3 bases from V and 0 from J; bases not matched to a gene: 8. The germline V gene has CDR1 SGDLS and CDR2 YYNGEE. CDR3 residues: CASSATMGQMNTEAFF. The CDR3 bases are TGTGCCAGCAGCGCGACCATGGGACAGATGAACACTGAAGCTTTCTTT.